This T cell receptor (beta chain) stems from a study of blood T cell repertoires in COVID-19. As for the study in general: Both acute and convalescent COVID-19 samples were obtained from the United States, Italy and Spain.

Sequencing used immunoSEQ multiplex PCR; TCRdb keeps in-frame clones, though not all of them. In the table there are about 160,000 clones, around 84% of which are singletons. The CDR3 contains 19 residues. V was pared by 1 base and J by 0 bases, with 22 bases between. Germline-derived CDR1 and CDR2 are GTSNPN and SVGIG (reference sequence). This sequence was found in a human donor with acute or convalescent COVID-19. The donor label of this sample is uncertain. The chain uses TRBV30 and TRBJ1-3; a weak D match, TRBD1 (5 bases). The sequencing input was peripheral blood. CDR3 protein: CAWSGPLLWGTRSGNTIYF. In DNA form, the CDR3 reads TGTGCCTGGAGTGGGCCCTTATTATGGGGGACTCGCTCTGGAAACACCATATATTTT.